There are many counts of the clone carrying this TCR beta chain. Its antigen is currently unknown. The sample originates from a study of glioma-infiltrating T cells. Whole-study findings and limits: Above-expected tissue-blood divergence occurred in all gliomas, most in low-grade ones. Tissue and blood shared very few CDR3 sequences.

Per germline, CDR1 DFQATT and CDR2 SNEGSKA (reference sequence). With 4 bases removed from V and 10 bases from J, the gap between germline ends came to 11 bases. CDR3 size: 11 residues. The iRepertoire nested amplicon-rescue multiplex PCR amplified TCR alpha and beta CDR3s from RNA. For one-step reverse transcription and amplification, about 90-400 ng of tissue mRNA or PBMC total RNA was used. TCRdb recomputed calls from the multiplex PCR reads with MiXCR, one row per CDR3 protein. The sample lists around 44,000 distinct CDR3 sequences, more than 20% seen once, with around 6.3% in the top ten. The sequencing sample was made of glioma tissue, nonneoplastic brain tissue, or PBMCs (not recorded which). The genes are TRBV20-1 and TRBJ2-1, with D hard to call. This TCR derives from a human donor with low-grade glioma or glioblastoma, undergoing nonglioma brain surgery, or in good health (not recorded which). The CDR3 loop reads CSATDQIEQFF. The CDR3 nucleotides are TGCAGTGCTACGGACCAGATCGAGCAGTTCTTC.